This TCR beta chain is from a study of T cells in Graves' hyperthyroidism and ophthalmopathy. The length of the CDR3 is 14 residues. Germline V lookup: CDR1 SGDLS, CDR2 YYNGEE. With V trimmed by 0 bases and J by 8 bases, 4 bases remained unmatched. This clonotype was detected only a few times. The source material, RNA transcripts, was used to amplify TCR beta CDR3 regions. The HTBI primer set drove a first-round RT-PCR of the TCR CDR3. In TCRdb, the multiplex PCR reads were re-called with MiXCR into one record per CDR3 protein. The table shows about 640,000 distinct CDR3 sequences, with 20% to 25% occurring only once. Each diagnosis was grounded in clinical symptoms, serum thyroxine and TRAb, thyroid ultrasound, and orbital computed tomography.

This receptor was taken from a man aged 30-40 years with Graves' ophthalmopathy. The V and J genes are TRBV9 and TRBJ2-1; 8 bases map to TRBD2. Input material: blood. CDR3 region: CASSVGTSPDEQFF. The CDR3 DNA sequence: TGTGCCAGCAGCGTAGGGACTAGCCCCGATGAGCAGTTCTTC.